One and the same sample provided the 9 T cell receptor beta chains below, sequenced in a study of cytomegalovirus exposure and HLA in healthy donors. Sequencing was performed with immunoSEQ multiplex PCR; in TCRdb, only in-frame clones are kept and a portion is missing. The sample contains about 120,000 clones, roughly 87% of which appear only once. The sequencing sample was made of PBMCs. Every receptor here comes from a woman between 18 and 29 years old in good health and CMV-seronegative.

The J gene is TRBJ1-4, the V gene TRBV5-4, with D tentatively TRBD1 (6 bases). CDR1 is SGHNT, CDR2 YYREEE, per germline (reference sequence). The CDR3 has 15 residues. The V end lost 4 bases, the J end lost 0 bases, and 10 bases lay between the germline ends. The CDR3 protein is CASSRGHSTNEKLFF. The CDR3 DNA sequence: TGTGCCAGCAGCCGGGGACATTCAACTAATGAAAAACTGTTTTTT.

J is TRBJ2-3 and V is TRBV5-1; 11 bases align to TRBD2. Trimming at V came to 0 bases and at J to 3 bases, leaving 6 bases not matched to a gene. This CDR3 has 17 residues. Germline loops: CDR1 SGHRS, CDR2 YFSETQ. CDR3: CASSLGSTSGGTDTQYF. In DNA form, the CDR3 reads TGCGCCAGCAGCTTGGGGTCAACTAGCGGGGGTACAGATACGCAGTATTTT.

This clone was counted a single time. The chain employs TRBV5-6 and TRBJ2-3; TRBD2 aligns across 10 bases. The CDR3 is 19 amino acids. From germline, CDR1 is SGHDT and CDR2 YYEEEE. Trimming took 0 bases from V and 4 from J; bases not matched to a gene: 14. The CDR3 region has the DNA TGTGCCAGCAGCTTGGGGCCCAGCGGGGGGGCTTCAGATCCAGATACGCAGTATTTT. Translated, it gives CASSLGPSGGASDPDTQYF.

The chain employs TRBV18 and TRBJ1-4; D remains ambiguous. V lost 3 bases and J 1 base, leaving 9 bases between the germline ends. This CDR3 comprises 15 residues. In germline, CDR1 is KGHSH, CDR2 LQKENI. In DNA form, the CDR3 reads TGTGCCAGCTCACCCGAGGGAAGAACTAATGAAAAACTGTTTTTT. It codes for CASSPEGRTNEKLFF.

The chain has TRBV6-1 and TRBJ2-7, with D possibly being TRBD2 (6 bases). Germline loops: CDR1 MNHNS, CDR2 SASEGT. The V end was cut by 4 bases, the J end by 4 bases, with 14 bases between. This CDR3 has 14 amino acids. The CDR3 loop reads CASSGGGTLYEQYF. In DNA form, the CDR3 reads TGTGCCAGCAGTGGGGGCGGGACCCTATACGAGCAGTACTTC.

CDR3: CASSLLLENTEAFF. CDR3 nucleotide sequence: TGTGCCAGCAGTTTACTACTAGAGAACACTGAAGCTTTCTTT. V and J are TRBV6-6 and TRBJ1-1; D is unclear. The V end lost 4 bases, the J end lost 1 base, and 10 bases lay between the germline ends. The CDR3 runs to 14 residues. Looked up from germline, CDR1 is MNHNY and CDR2 is SVGAGI (reference sequence).

The rearrangement uses TRBV4-1 and TRBJ2-1; 8 positions match TRBD2. The CDR3 consists of 15 residues. Per germline, CDR1 MGHRA and CDR2 YSYEKL. Losses at the gene ends were 4 bases for V and 3 bases for J; bases not matched to a gene: 5. CDR3 protein: CASSRSGGDYNEQFF. The DNA for the CDR3 is TGCGCCAGCAGCCGCTCCGGGGGGGACTACAATGAGCAGTTCTTC.

V and J are TRBV2 and TRBJ2-7; D is uncertain. This CDR3 has 15 residues. The V gene lost 4 bases and the J gene lost 6 bases, with 19 bases spanning the gap. From germline, CDR1 is SNHLY and CDR2 FYNNEI. The CDR3 here is CASSVRPVVISEQYF. In DNA form, the CDR3 reads TGTGCCAGCAGTGTGAGGCCCGTGGTGATTAGCGAGCAGTACTTC.

The rearrangement joins TRBV18 to TRBJ1-1; D gene unclear. CDR1 and CDR2 from the germline V gene are KGHSH and LQKENI. The CDR3 extends over 13 amino acids. The V and J ends lost 4 bases and 4 bases respectively, with 10 bases between them. The CDR3 sequence is CASSQSVGTEAFF. The CDR3 DNA sequence: TGTGCCAGCTCACAGAGCGTCGGCACTGAAGCTTTCTTT.